The clone carrying this T cell receptor (beta chain) was recorded once. Its antigen is unknown. Measured with immunoSEQ multiplex PCR; TCRdb has only the in-frame clones, and not every one. This sample yields 70,000 or so clones, of which about 85% are seen a single time; 15% to 20% belongs to the top ten. The entry originates in a study of OX40 agonist ivuxolimab in advanced cancers. About the study: Ivuxolimab is a fully human IgG2 antibody that activates OX40 (CD134). Study-level results: Some of the nonresponding patients also showed low levels of normalized T-cell clonal expansion. CD4+ and CD8+ blood T cells expanded clonally by week 6 at 0.1 to 3.0 mg/kg.

With 5 bases clipped from V and 3 bases from J, the junction kept 6 bases outside the gene matches. The CDR3 length is 14 residues. CDR1 is MNHEY, CDR2 SVGAGI, per germline. The rearrangement links TRBV6-5 to TRBJ2-5; 7 bases align to TRBD1. The sequencing used CD4+ or CD8+ T cells sorted from blood, collected in a trial of the OX40 agonist ivuxolimab. This clonotype originated in an adult with an advanced solid tumor such as melanoma, head and neck, liver or kidney cancer. The CDR3 loop is CASSPGQTKETQYF. The CDR3 DNA reads as TGTGCCAGCAGTCCGGGACAGACAAAAGAGACCCAGTACTTC.